This entry lists 2 T cell receptor beta chains sequenced from one sample in a study of cytomegalovirus exposure and HLA in healthy donors (dated by TCRdb to 2017 to 2019). Libraries were prepared through the immunoSEQ multiplex PCR assay. The multiplex PCR relied on a mix of 60 forward primers for TCR Vbeta segments and 13 reverse primers for TCR Jbeta segments. Sourced from immuneACCESS, this table was stored by TCRdb with only in-frame sequences that have V and J called. A share of the clones is absent; for the studies checked, an unresolved V gene accounts for under half, and the remainder has no known explanation. Across this sample there are hundreds of thousands of clones, with almost 70% seen only once. The ten largest clones capture around 2.6% of the sample. The sequenced sample was PBMCs. The source of these receptors is a middle-aged man in good health and CMV-seropositive.

V and J are TRBV4-3 and TRBJ1-2, with 7 bases that match TRBD1. Germline-derived CDR1 and CDR2 are LGHNA and YSLEER. The V gene end was trimmed by 4 bases and the J gene end by 4 bases; junction bases not matched to a gene: 6. CDR3 size: 14 residues. CDR3 sequence (DNA): TGCGCCAGCAGCCCCCCGGGACAGCTCTATGGCTACACCTTC. Protein product: CASSPPGQLYGYTF.

The chain uses TRBV5-5 and TRBJ1-4, with no clear D. The V end lost 5 bases, the J end lost 0 bases, and 14 bases lay between the germline ends. The CDR3 is 16 amino acids. Germline CDR1 SGHKS, CDR2 YYEKEE (reference sequence). The CDR3, as DNA: TGTGCCAGCAGATCCAGGCCGGATTCAACTAATGAAAAACTGTTTTTT. Translation: CASRSRPDSTNEKLFF.